One and the same sample provided the 25 T cell receptor beta chains below, sequenced in a study of blood T cell repertoires in COVID-19. Repertoires were generated with immunoSEQ multiplex PCR, while TCRdb's copy carries only in-frame clones and drops some. The sample has about 230,000 clones, 83% seen once. Sequencing was carried out using peripheral blood. Every receptor here comes from a woman aged 45-60 years with acute or convalescent COVID-19.

The CDR3 reads CASTNYPDTQYF. Written as DNA, the CDR3 is TGTGCCAGCACTAATTACCCAGATACGCAGTATTTT. J is TRBJ2-3 and V is TRBV2; D unclear. V was clipped by 7 bases and J by 4 bases, with 9 bases between them. This CDR3 spans 12 amino acids. Germline V gene sequence: CDR1 SNHLY, CDR2 FYNNEI.

Points on this clone: This specimen includes other DNA sequences encoding the same CDR3. The gene calls are TRBV24-1 and TRBJ1-2; possibly TRBD1 for D (5 bases). The length of the CDR3 is 14 residues. V lost 1 base and J lost 2, with 7 bases in between. Germline V lookup: CDR1 KGHDR, CDR2 SFDVKD. CDR3 in amino acids: CATSDLNRNYGYTF. The CDR3 nucleotides are TGTGCCACCAGTGATTTAAACAGGAACTATGGCTACACCTTC.

The chain is built from TRBV11-2 and TRBJ2-5; D call uncertain. CDR1 and CDR2 from the germline V gene are SGHAT and FQNNGV. The CDR3 has 16 amino acids. Trimming took off 1 base at V and 1 base at J, with 13 bases between the two ends. The CDR3 spells CASSLAPTVPQETQYF. The CDR3 region has the DNA TGTGCCAGCAGCTTAGCTCCCACGGTACCCCAAGAGACCCAGTACTTC.

The rearrangement links TRBV7-9 to TRBJ2-1, with 8 bases fitting TRBD1. This CDR3 has 15 amino acids. The trim removed 4 bases at V and 4 bases at J, leaving 6 bases unmatched. Germline V CDR1 and CDR2: SEHNR, FQNEAQ (reference sequence). The CDR3 nucleotides are TGTGCCAGCAGCTCGACCGGGACAGGATACAATGAGCAGTTCTTC. The encoded protein is CASSSTGTGYNEQFF.

This rearrangement joins TRBV28 to TRBJ1-5; no definite D call. Germline V lookup: CDR1 MDHEN, CDR2 SYDVKM. CDR3 length: 14 residues. Trimming removed 6 bases from V and 10 bases from J, with 19 bases in between. The CDR3 DNA is TGTGCCAGCAGCCCTAAGGCAGGATACATACCCCAGCATTTT. Protein: CASSPKAGYIPQHF.

The rearrangement links TRBV3-1 (or the pseudogene TRBV3-2) to TRBJ2-7; 8 bases line up with TRBD2. The junction had 4 bases not matched to a gene; V was cut back by 1 base and J by 2 bases. The germline V gene encodes CDR1 LGHDT and CDR2 YNNKEL (reference sequence). The CDR3 has 15 amino acids. The CDR3 nucleotides read TGTGCCAGCAGCCAAGGTGCAGCGGGGGCCTACGAGCAGTACTTC. Translated, it gives CASSQGAAGAYEQYF.

The chain uses TRBV6-5 and TRBJ1-2, with D unresolved. Germline CDR1 and CDR2: MNHEY and SVGAGI. Trimming removed 5 bases at V and 3 bases at J, with 13 bases between. The CDR3 totals 14 residues. CDR3 nucleotides: TGTGCCAGCAGTCTAGCATCTGAGGACTATGGCTACACCTTC. Translated, it gives CASSLASEDYGYTF.

This clone was detected a few times. This chain links TRBV19 with TRBJ1-1; no firm D call. Germline lookup yields CDR1 LNHDA and CDR2 SQIVND (reference sequence). V gave up 3 bases and J gave up 7 bases, with 6 bases separating them. The CDR3 sequence is 11 residues long. CDR3 sequence reads: CASSIRSEAFF. CDR3 bases: TGTGCCAGTAGTATTCGGAGTGAAGCTTTCTTT.

This CDR3 is CASSISSAGLPEAFF. CDR3 sequence (DNA): TGTGCCAGTAGTATAAGTAGCGCCGGATTACCTGAAGCTTTCTTT. This rearrangement joins TRBV19 to TRBJ1-1; D not certain. Germline V gene data show CDR1 as LNHDA and CDR2 as SQIVND (reference sequence). Trimming removed 2 bases from V and 6 bases from J, with 16 bases in between. This CDR3 has 15 residues.

The V call is TRBV6-5, the J call TRBJ1-5, with a tentative D call TRBD1 (6 bases). CDR3 length equals 14 residues. CDR1 and CDR2 from the germline V gene are MNHEY and SVGAGI. V dropped 0 bases and J dropped 6 bases, with 9 bases sitting between them. The CDR3 region is CASSYSGAIQPQHF. In DNA, the CDR3 is TGTGCCAGCAGTTACTCGGGGGCAATTCAGCCCCAGCATTTT.

V gene TRBV9 combines with J gene TRBJ2-7; a weak D match, TRBD1 (5 bases). Germline V gene data show CDR1 as SGDLS and CDR2 as YYNGEE. V gave up 3 bases and J gave up 5 bases, with 12 bases separating them. This CDR3 comprises 13 residues. The CDR3 loop reads CASSGQFRHEQYF. The CDR3 DNA follows: TGTGCCAGCAGCGGACAGTTTAGGCACGAGCAGTACTTC.

J is TRBJ2-1 and V is TRBV9; 8 nucleotides match TRBD1. Germline CDR1 reads SGDLS; CDR2 reads YYNGEE. Germline trimming cut 3 bases from V and 8 bases from J; bases unmatched to any gene: 4. The CDR3 consists of 13 residues. CDR3 in amino acids: CASSATGGHEQFF. CDR3 DNA: TGTGCCAGCAGCGCCACAGGGGGGCATGAGCAGTTCTTC.

The chain recombines TRBV28 with TRBJ2-6; no clear D. Trimming removed 6 bases at V and 1 base at J, with 4 bases between. The CDR3 has 13 residues. The germline V gene encodes CDR1 MDHEN and CDR2 SYDVKM. The DNA for the CDR3 is TGTGCCAGCAGGCGGTCTGGGGCCAACGTCCTGACTTTC. This translates into CASRRSGANVLTF.

This clone was recorded a few times. The V gene is TRBV1, the J gene TRBJ2-5; the DNA was not used to check the table's D call, TRBD2. TRBV1 is a listed pseudogene. The CDR3 contains 14 residues. CDR3 protein: CTSSHSGGKETQYF. The CDR3 DNA sequence: TGCACCAGCAGCCATTCGGGGGGCAAAGAGACCCAGTACTTC.

V and J are TRBV19 and TRBJ1-6; no clear D. This CDR3 contains 14 residues. Trimming removed 1 base from V and 5 bases from J, with 6 bases in between. Germline V gives CDR1 LNHDA, CDR2 SQIVND (reference sequence). The CDR3 protein is CASSIGQNNSPLHF. The CDR3 bases are TGTGCCAGTAGTATAGGCCAGAATAATTCACCCCTCCACTTT.

The chain links TRBV28 to TRBJ2-7, with D perhaps TRBD2 (5 bases). This CDR3 is 17 amino acids long. V shed 3 bases and J shed 3 bases, with 21 bases lying between them. From germline, CDR1 is MDHEN and CDR2 SYDVKM. The CDR3 DNA reads as TGTGCCAGCAGTTTCTCACCTCGACACGAGGGTGGCTACGAGCAGTACTTC. It encodes CASSFSPRHEGGYEQYF. Supplemented by reference TRBV28 and TRBJ2-7, the full variable domain reads DVKVTQSSRYLVKRTGEKVFLECVQDMDHENMFWYRQDPGLGLRLIYFSYDVKMKEKGDIPEGYSVSREKKERFSLILESASTNQTSMYLCASSFSPRHEGGYEQYFGPGTRLTVT.

The sample holds one count of this clone. The J gene is TRBJ2-7, the V gene TRBV9, with D possibly matching TRBD1 (6 bases). The germline V gene encodes CDR1 SGDLS and CDR2 YYNGEE. Trimming pared 5 bases from V and 7 bases from J, leaving 16 bases between. There are 13 residues in the CDR3. Here the CDR3 reads CASSPTNQGEQYF. The CDR3 DNA is TGTGCCAGCAGTCCCACGAATCAGGGGGAGCAGTACTTC.

The chain couples TRBV9 to TRBJ2-1, with 12 bases identical to TRBD2. Germline V lookup: CDR1 SGDLS, CDR2 YYNGEE. V dropped 0 bases and J dropped 1; count of bases not matched to a gene: 8. The CDR3 has 19 amino acids. CDR3 sequence reads: CASSVASGRDWGSYNEQFF. In DNA, the CDR3 is TGTGCCAGCAGCGTAGCTAGCGGGAGGGACTGGGGGTCCTACAATGAGCAGTTCTTC.

This clone was counted between two and nine times. The V and J genes are TRBV28 and TRBJ2-7, with TRBD1 as a possible D gene (6 bases). V was clipped by 5 bases and J by 1 base, with 21 bases between them. The CDR3 length is 17 residues. In germline, CDR1 is MDHEN, CDR2 SYDVKM. The CDR3 here is CASSTTRTAKGSYEQYF. The CDR3 bases are TGTGCCAGCAGTACCACCCGGACAGCAAAGGGATCCTACGAGCAGTACTTC.

This chain joins TRBV7-2 and TRBJ2-7; 15 bases align to TRBD2. J lost 6 bases, V lost 5 bases, and 8 bases had no gene match. The CDR3 loop spans 16 amino acids. The germline V gene has CDR1 SGHTA and CDR2 FQGNSA. The CDR3 is CASSLGTSGRSGEQYF. CDR3 nucleotide sequence: TGTGCCAGCAGCCTTGGGACTAGCGGGAGGTCAGGCGAGCAGTACTTC.

The J gene is TRBJ1-1, the V gene TRBV2; D unclear. This CDR3 is built from 14 residues. Germline CDR1 SNHLY, CDR2 FYNNEI. The germline V and J ends were trimmed by 2 bases and 4 bases, with 11 bases remaining between them. The chain's CDR3 is CASSETRDRTEAFF. CDR3 coding DNA: TGTGCCAGCAGTGAAACGAGGGATCGCACTGAAGCTTTCTTT.

The chain joins TRBV5-5 to TRBJ1-4; a weak D match, TRBD1 (6 bases). The CDR3 runs to 15 residues. Germline CDR1 reads SGHKS; CDR2 reads YYEKEE (reference sequence). V gave up 2 bases and J gave up 7 bases, with 15 bases separating them. The CDR3 sequence: CASSLQGFPTEKLFF. The CDR3 DNA reads as TGTGCCAGCAGCTTACAGGGTTTTCCAACTGAAAAACTGTTTTTT.

The chain links TRBV6-5 to TRBJ1-1; D remains unclear. V lost 6 bases and J 3 bases, leaving 8 bases between the germline ends. The CDR3 has 12 residues. CDR1 MNHEY and CDR2 SVGAGI come from the germline V gene. CDR3 sequence: CASSNEDTEAFF. The CDR3 DNA sequence: TGTGCCAGCAGCAACGAGGACACTGAAGCTTTCTTT.

CDR3 nucleotides: TGTGCCAGTTACAAACGCGGGACTAGCGGATATAATGAGCAGTTCTTC. It yields the protein CASYKRGTSGYNEQFF. The chain recombines TRBV19 with TRBJ2-1, with TRBD2 identical over 11 bases. V dropped 8 bases and J dropped 7; count of bases not matched to a gene: 13. The CDR3 is 16 residues long. Germline lookup yields CDR1 LNHDA and CDR2 SQIVND (reference sequence).

This clone was seen a few times. J is TRBJ1-2 and V is TRBV28; the D is unclear. The CDR3 sequence is 15 residues long. Per germline, CDR1 MDHEN and CDR2 SYDVKM. Trimming cost V 1 base and J 0 bases, with 9 bases left between them. CDR3 sequence reads: CASSLLPGTNYGYTF. CDR3 sequence (DNA): TGTGCCAGCAGTTTATTACCGGGGACTAACTATGGCTACACCTTC.